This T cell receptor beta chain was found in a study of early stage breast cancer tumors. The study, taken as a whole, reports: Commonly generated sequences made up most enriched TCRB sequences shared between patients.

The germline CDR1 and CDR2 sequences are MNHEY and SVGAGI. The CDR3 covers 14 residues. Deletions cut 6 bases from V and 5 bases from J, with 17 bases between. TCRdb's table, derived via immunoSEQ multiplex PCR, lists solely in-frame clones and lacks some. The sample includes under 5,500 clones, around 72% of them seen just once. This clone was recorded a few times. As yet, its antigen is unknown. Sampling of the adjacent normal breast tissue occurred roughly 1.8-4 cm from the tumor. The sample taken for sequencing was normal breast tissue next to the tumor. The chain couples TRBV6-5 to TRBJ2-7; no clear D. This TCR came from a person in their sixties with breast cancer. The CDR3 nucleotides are TGTGCCAGCAGCGAAGGGAAAGGACGTGACGAGCAGTACTTC. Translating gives CASSEGKGRDEQYF.